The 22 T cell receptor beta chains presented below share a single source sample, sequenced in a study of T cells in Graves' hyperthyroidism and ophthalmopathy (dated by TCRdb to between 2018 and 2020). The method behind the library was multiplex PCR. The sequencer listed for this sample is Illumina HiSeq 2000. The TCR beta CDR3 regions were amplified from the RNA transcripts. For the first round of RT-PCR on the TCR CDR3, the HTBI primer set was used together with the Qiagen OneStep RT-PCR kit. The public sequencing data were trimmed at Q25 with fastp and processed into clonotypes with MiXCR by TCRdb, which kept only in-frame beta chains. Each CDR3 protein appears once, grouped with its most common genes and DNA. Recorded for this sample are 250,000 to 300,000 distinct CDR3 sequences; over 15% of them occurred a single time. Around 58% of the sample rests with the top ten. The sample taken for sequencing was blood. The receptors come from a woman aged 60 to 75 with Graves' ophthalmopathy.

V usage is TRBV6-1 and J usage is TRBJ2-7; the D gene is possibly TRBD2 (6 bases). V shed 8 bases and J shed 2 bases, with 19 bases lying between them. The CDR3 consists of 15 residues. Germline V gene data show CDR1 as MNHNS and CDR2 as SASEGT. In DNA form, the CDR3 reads TGTGCCAGCCCGTTTGGGGGGACGGCAACCTACGAGCAGTACTTC. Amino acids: CASPFGGTATYEQYF.

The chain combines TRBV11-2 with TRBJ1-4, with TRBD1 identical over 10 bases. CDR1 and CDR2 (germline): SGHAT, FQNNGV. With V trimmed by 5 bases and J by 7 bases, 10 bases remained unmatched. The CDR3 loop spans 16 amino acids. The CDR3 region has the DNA TGTGCCAGCAGCCCCAACTGGGACAGGGGTTTTGAAAAACTGTTTTTT. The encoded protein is CASSPNWDRGFEKLFF. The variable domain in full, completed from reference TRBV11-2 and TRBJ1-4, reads EAGVAQSPRYKIIEKRQSVAFWCNPISGHATLYWYQQILGQGPKLLIQFQNNGVVDDSQLPKDRFSAERLKGVDSTLKIQPAKLEDSAVYLCASSPNWDRGFEKLFFGSGTQLSVL.

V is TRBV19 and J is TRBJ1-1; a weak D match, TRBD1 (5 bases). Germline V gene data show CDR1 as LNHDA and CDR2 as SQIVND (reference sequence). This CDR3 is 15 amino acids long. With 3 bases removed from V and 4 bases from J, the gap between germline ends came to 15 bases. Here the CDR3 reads CASSIVGGRGTEAFF. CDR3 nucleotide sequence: TGTGCCAGTAGTATCGTGGGGGGTCGCGGCACTGAAGCTTTCTTT.

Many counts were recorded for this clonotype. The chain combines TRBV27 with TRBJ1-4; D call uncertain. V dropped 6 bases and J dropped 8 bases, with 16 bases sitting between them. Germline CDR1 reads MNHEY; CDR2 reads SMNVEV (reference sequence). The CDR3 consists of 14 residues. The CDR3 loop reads CASRRLPFLEKLFF. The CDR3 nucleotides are TGTGCCAGCAGAAGACTCCCCTTTCTGGAAAAACTGTTTTTT.

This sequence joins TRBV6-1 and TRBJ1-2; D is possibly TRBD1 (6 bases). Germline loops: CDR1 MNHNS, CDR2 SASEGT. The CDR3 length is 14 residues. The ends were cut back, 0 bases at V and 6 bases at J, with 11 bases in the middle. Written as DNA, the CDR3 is TGTGCCAGCAGTGAAGCCCAAGCAGGGGATGGCTACACCTTC. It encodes CASSEAQAGDGYTF.

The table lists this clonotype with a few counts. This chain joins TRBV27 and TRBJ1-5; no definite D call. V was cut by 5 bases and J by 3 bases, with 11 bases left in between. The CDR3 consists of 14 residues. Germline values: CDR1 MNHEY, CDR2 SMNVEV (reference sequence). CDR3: CASSEDGPNQPQHF. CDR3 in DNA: TGTGCCAGCAGTGAGGACGGCCCCAATCAGCCCCAGCATTTT.

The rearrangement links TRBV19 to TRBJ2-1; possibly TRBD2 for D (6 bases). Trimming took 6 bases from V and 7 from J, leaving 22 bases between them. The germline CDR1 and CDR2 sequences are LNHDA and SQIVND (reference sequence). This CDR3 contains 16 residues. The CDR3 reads CASRGLDYSSGNEQFF. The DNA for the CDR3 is TGTGCCAGTAGGGGGTTGGACTACTCTTCGGGGAATGAGCAGTTCTTC.

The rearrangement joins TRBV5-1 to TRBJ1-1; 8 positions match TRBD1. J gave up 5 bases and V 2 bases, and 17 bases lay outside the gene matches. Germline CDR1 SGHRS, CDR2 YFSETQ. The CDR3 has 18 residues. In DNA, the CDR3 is TGCGCCAGCAGCTTAAAAAACCCGGCAGGGGGCCTGAGTACTGAAGCTTTCTTT. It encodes CASSLKNPAGGLSTEAFF.

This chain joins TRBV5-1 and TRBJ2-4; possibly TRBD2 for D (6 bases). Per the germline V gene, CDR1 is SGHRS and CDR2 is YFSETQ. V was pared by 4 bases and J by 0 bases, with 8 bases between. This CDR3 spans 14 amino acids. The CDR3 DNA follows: TGCGCCAGCAGCCCCGGGAGAGCCAAAAACATTCAGTACTTC. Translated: CASSPGRAKNIQYF.

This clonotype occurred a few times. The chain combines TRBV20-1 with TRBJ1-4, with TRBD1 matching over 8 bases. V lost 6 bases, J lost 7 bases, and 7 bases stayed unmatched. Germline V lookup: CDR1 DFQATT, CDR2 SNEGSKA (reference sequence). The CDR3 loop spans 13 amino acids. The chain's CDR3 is CSATQGAGEKLFF. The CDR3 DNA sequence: TGCAGTGCCACCCAGGGGGCAGGTGAAAAACTGTTTTTT.

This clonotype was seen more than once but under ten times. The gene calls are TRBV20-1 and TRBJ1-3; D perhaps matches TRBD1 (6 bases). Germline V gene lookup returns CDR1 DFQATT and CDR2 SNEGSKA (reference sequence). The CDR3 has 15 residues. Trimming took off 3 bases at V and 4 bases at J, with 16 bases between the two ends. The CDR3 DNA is TGCAGTGCTAGCGCCGAGGGGGGCAGGGGAAACACCATATATTTT. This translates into CSASAEGGRGNTIYF.

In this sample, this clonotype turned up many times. CDR3 protein: CASSDRVIRADTQYF. CDR3 DNA: TGTGCCAGCAGTGACCGAGTGATCAGGGCAGATACGCAGTATTTT. The J gene is TRBJ2-3, the V gene TRBV28; D is perhaps TRBD1 (5 bases). Germline V gene lookup returns CDR1 MDHEN and CDR2 SYDVKM. Trimming cost V 5 bases and J 4 bases, with 16 bases left between them. The CDR3 has 15 amino acids.

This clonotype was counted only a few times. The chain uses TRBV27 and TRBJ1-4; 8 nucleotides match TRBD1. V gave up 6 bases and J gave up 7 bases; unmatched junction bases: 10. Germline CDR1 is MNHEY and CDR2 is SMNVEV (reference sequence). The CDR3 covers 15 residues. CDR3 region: CASRASGTGSEKLFF. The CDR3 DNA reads TGTGCCAGCAGGGCATCCGGGACAGGTAGTGAAAAACTGTTTTTT.

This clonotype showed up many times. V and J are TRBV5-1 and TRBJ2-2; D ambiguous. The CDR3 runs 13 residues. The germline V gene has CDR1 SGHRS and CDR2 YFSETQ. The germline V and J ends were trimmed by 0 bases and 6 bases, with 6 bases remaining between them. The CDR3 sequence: CASSLAISGELFF. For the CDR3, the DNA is TGCGCCAGCAGCTTGGCGATCTCCGGGGAGCTGTTTTTT.

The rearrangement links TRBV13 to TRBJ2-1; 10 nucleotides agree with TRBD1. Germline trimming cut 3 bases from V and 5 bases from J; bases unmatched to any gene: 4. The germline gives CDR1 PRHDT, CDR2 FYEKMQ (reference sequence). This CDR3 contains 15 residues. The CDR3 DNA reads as TGTGCCAGCAGCTTTTCGGGACAGGGGAACAATGAGCAGTTCTTC. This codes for CASSFSGQGNNEQFF.

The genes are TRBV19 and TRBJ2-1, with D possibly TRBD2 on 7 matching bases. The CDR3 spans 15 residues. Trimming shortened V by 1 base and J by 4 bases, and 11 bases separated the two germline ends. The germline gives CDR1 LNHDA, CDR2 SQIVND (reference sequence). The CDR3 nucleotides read TGTGCCAGTAGTATAGTGGGGGGGCAGTACAATGAGCAGTTCTTC. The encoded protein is CASSIVGGQYNEQFF.

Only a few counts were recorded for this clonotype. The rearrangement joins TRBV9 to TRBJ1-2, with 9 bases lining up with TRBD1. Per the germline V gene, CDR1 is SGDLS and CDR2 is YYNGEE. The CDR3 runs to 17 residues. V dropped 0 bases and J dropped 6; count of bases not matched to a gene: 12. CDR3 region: CASSVAPSGQGHHGYTF. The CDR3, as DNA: TGTGCCAGCAGCGTAGCTCCGTCAGGACAGGGGCACCATGGCTACACCTTC.

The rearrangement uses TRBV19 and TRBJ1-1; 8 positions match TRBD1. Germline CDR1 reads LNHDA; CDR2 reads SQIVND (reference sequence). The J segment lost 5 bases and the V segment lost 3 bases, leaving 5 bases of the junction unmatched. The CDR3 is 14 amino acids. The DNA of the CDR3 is TGTGCCAGTAGTATGCAGGGGGCTAGGACTGAAGCTTTCTTT. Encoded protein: CASSMQGARTEAFF.

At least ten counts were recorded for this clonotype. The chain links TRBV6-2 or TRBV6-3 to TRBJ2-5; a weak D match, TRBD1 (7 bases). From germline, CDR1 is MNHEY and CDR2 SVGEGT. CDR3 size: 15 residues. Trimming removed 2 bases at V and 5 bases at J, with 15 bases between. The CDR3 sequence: CASSYLGGGAETQYF. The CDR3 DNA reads TGTGCCAGCAGTTACCTAGGAGGGGGCGCGGAGACCCAGTACTTC.

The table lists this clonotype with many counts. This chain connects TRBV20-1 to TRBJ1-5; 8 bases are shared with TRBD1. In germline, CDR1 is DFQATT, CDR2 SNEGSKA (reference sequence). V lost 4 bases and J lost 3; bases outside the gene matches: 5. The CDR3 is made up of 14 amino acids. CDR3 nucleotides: TGCAGTGCTATAGGGACAGGAATCAATCAGCCCCAGCATTTT. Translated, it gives CSAIGTGINQPQHF.

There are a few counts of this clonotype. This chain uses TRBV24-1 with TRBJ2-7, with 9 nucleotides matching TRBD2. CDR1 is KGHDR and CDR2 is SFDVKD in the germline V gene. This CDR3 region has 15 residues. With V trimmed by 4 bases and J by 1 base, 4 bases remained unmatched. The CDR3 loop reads CATSESGLASYEQYF. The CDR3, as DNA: TGTGCCACCAGTGAATCGGGACTAGCTTCCTACGAGCAGTACTTC.

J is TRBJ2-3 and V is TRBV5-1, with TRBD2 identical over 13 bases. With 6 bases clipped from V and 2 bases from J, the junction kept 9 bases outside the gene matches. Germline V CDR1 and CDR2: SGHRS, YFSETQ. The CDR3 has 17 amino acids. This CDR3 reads CASTGRLAGGVTDTQYF. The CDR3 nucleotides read TGCGCCAGCACAGGTCGACTAGCGGGGGGCGTCACAGATACGCAGTATTTT.